This T cell receptor (beta chain) was recovered during a study of cytomegalovirus exposure and HLA in healthy donors. Whole-study results and caveats: Indistinguishability led to the exclusion of some V segments, TRBV6-2 and TRBV6-3 included.

The germline CDR1 and CDR2 sequences are SGHRS and YFSETQ. The CDR3 totals 16 residues. The V end lost 0 bases, the J end lost 2 bases, and 12 bases lay between the germline ends. Use of 60 Vbeta and 13 Jbeta primers characterized the PCR. Profiling relied on immunoSEQ multiplex PCR, and the TCRdb table lists in-frame clones only, not all of them. Among 70,000 to 90,000 clones listed, around 84% were seen once. With respect to this clone: Antigen specificity is unknown.

The source material was PBMCs. The chain joins TRBV5-1 to TRBJ2-1, with D perhaps matching TRBD1 (6 bases). This sequence originates from a man aged 65-85 years in good health and CMV-seropositive. In DNA, the CDR3 is TGCGCCAGCAGCTTGGAGTACAGGGATCCCTACAATGAGCAGTTCTTC. The encoded protein is CASSLEYRDPYNEQFF.